This T cell receptor beta chain was found in a study of cytomegalovirus exposure and HLA in healthy donors (dated by TCRdb to between 2016 and 2019). Describing the broader study: An earlier analysis of approximately 590 of the donors reported approximately 270 Gb of sequence data and 117 million unique TCR beta sequences from about 179 million T cells. An early release that covered about 640 HLA-typed donors contained approximately 300 gigabases of sequencing data and about 84 million unique TCR sequences. Among the approximately 430 genotyped donors, approximately 82% belonged to the genetic ancestry cluster associated with self-reported Caucasian donors. The study was designed to test whether signatures of past pathogen exposure could be identified by cataloging public T cell receptors. The study used immunosequencing to profile the T cell repertoires of more than 650 subjects and linked those repertoires to cytomegalovirus serostatus. Besides the first cohort of roughly 640 subjects, a separate validation cohort made up of 120 different subjects was used. To predict cytomegalovirus infection status, the study brought together high-throughput TCR immunosequencing, statistical association of individual TCRs with disease status, and machine learning. A later analysis re-analyzed previously published TCR beta repertoires from 600 to 850 donors and added high-resolution HLA genotyping to study TCR occurrence patterns. Rather than using new phenotypic data, the later analysis identified candidate immune exposures from TCR beta sequences and from how often those sequences occurred across donors. In an earlier analysis of a few hundred of the donors, high-throughput TCR beta sequencing was used to judge whether each TCR beta V gene segment behaved as functional or pseudogenic. Donor age, sex, ethnicity and CMV serostatus were compiled together with the repertoire data. In a later genetic analysis, genome-wide SNP genotypes for about three fifths of the roughly 670 donors were used, and that subset was treated as a discovery cohort. All discovery cohort repertoires had been generated on a single sequencing platform. HLA typing included class I and class II loci at four-digit resolution. The number of donors typed differed by locus, with about 629-640 for A, B, C, DRB1 and DQB1, around 560 for DQA1, 600 to 610 for DPA1, and roughly 450 for DPB1. Because of strong linkage in the cohort, roughly five DR-DQ haplotypes were treated as single units for association and clustering. Across 398 genotyped donors of the cohort, an average of about 250,000 unique TCR beta nucleotide sequences per donor were sequenced, and approximately 17% of those sequences were non-productive.

Trimming at the junction amounts to 0 bases on V and 5 bases on J, and the germline ends lie 14 bases apart. CDR1 and CDR2 are read off the germline V gene as SGHTS and YDEGEE. There are 16 amino acids in the CDR3, from cysteine to phenylalanine inclusive. Only the CDR3 DNA is retained, 48 bases long and in frame from the first base. The cohort comprised some 700 healthy bone marrow donors. All cohort members were sampled while nominally healthy, although unrecorded immune exposures were likely present. The donor tested CMV seronegative and was one of the 352 seronegative cohort members. A peripheral blood sample was provided by each donor, and peripheral blood mononuclear cells were used for TCR beta sequencing. The Qiagen DNeasy Blood Extraction Kit was used to extract genomic DNA from the blood cell samples. What the authors observed across the whole study: In both the original and validation cohorts, the classifier was reported to diagnose cytomegalovirus status with high specificity and sensitivity. A later analysis found that most CMV-associated TCR beta chains appeared HLA-restricted, with HLA associations seemingly driven largely by CMV exposure. In a later analysis, TCR association rates were found to vary across HLA loci, with the most associated TCRs seen for DRB1 alleles and the fewest for HLA-C alleles. Because HLA typing was unavailable for some donors at each locus, only the typed subset was used in association tests. Because the 87-base-pair reads could not distinguish some IMGT-functional V segments, including TRBV6-2 and TRBV6-3, those segments were excluded. A further reported finding was that TCR beta sequences accurately predicted the HLA-A and HLA-B alleles for most subjects in the first cohort. A total of 150 to 200 TCR beta chains were listed by the study as associated with cytomegalovirus. The authors suggested that the approach could potentially be extended to other disease states and immunological phenotypes. A cluster of highly shared sequence variants was judged likely to represent a technical artifact of the sequencing pipeline. This cohort had only TCR beta chains sequenced, and the lack of alpha or paired-chain data limited which features could be detected. When HLA alleles, especially DR and DQ, strongly co-occurred, attributing TCR associations to individual alleles was difficult. In an earlier analysis of approximately 590 of the donors, most TCR beta V segments were observed in productive rearrangements about 87% or about 30% of the time, broadly matching IMGT annotations. In a later analysis, HLA-associated TCR beta chains showed more clonal expansion and lower generation probabilities than non-associated chains that were equally common. Specific HLA alleles were associated with 15,000 to 20,000 TCR beta sequences at a false discovery rate of 0.05 in a later analysis. The earlier analysis of about 600 of the donors excluded over 15 rarely observed V segments, including chromosome 9 orphons, because counts were too low. Sequencing depth was assumed to be roughly uniform across donors in the presence/absence analyses, though that assumption may not hold. A later analysis reported that several top co-occurrence clusters appeared linked to parvovirus B19, influenza, CMV and Epstein-Barr virus. Three of the identified cytomegalovirus-associated TCR beta chains were confirmed in vitro to be specific for cytomegalovirus antigens. Linkage disequilibrium might explain the correlated functional status among segregating V segments, but an unknown experimental factor could not be excluded. Across donors, most TCR sequences were observed very rarely, whereas some public TCRs were present in many individuals. Compared with the 666-donor mean, donors in an Asian-associated ancestry cluster had fewer N-insertions in productive TCRs, according to a later genetic analysis. A later genetic analysis associated a missense DCLRE1C variant with V-gene and J-gene trimming of TCR beta chains, and an independent cohort replicated the association. CMV serostatus was the only immune exposure information available for the cohort.

Library construction relied on the immunoSEQ multiplex PCR assay. A mixture of 60 forward primers for TCR Vbeta segments and 13 reverse primers for TCR Jbeta segments was used in the multiplex PCR. The CDR3 region of rearranged TCR beta genes was amplified from genomic DNA by a multiplex PCR assay. Amplified TCR beta libraries were sequenced as 87-base-pair reads on the Illumina HiSeq System. The source study handled its data this way. In a later analysis, tens of millions of unique TCR beta chains were counted across the roughly 670 repertoires, and roughly 11 million of these chains were shared by at least two donors. A nearest-neighbor algorithm error-corrected the raw reads and collapsed the reads into unique sequences, merging closely related sequences to remove PCR and sequencing errors. CDR3 sequences were aligned to IMGT reference sequences to assign V, D and J gene segments. For a sequence to be retained, a match of at least six nucleotides was required to both a V gene segment and a J gene segment. A rearrangement counted as productive if the CDR3 had no stop codons and remained in frame with V and J, and every other rearrangement counted as non-productive. Following IMGT convention, CDR3 was defined as the stretch from the second conserved V-encoded cysteine to the conserved J-encoded phenylalanine. The earlier analysis of 450 to 750 of the donors excluded any sequence lacking an unambiguous match to a single V gene segment. An earlier analysis of just under 600 of the donors called V segments functional above 56.7% productive rearrangements and segregating when the between-donor standard deviation exceeded 5%. To diagnose cytomegalovirus status from the catalog of TCR beta chain sequences, a statistical classification framework was built. V and J gene assignment, in a later analysis, came from comparing TCR nucleotide sequences with IMGT/GENE-DB human TR gene sequences. A later analysis assigned CDR3 sequences and most-parsimonious VDJ recombination scenarios with the TCRdist pipeline. In a later analysis, each TCR beta chain was defined by its CDR3 amino acid sequence together with its V-gene family, and reads lacking a unique V-gene family were excluded. To address suspected cross-contamination and a sequencing artifact, a later analysis removed approximately 590 highly shared, low-generation-probability nucleotide sequences. A later analysis calculated a clonal expansion index for each public chain from normalized within-repertoire ranks of inferred template counts. Generation probabilities in a later analysis came from a VDJ recombination model fitted to out-of-frame rearrangements, and those results were checked against IGoR. Hypergeometric tests were used in a later analysis to score TCR-TCR, TCR-HLA and TCR-CMV co-occurrence, with a repertoire-size bias correction applied to the TCR pairs. False discovery rates were estimated in a later analysis by permuting HLA or CMV assignments 20 times. In a later analysis, co-occurring TCRs were grouped with DBSCAN, and TCRdist sequence similarity was added when clustering was performed within HLA-allele-positive subsets. For co-occurrence clustering, repertoires with fewer than 30,000 or more than 120,000 public chains were excluded, along with roughly 5 repertoires with anomalous nucleotide sharing. Here the immuneACCESS table is served through TCRdb, limited to in-frame sequences with V and J called. Missing clones are a known gap in these copies; in checked studies unresolved V genes cover under half, and the rest lacks a known reason. The DNA gave D and trimming, while V, J and clone size come from that table. This sample comprises 150,000 to 200,000 clones, approximately 80% of them detected only once. The top ten clones comprise 2% to 2.5% of the sample.

Comments on this clone: Its cognate antigen has yet to be identified. Base-call qualities are not available, and no considerably larger clone is one nucleotide away.

The source of this sequence is a woman aged 25 to 39 in good health and CMV-seronegative. The sequenced sample consisted of PBMCs. The sequence is built from TRBV5-8 and TRBJ1-4; TRBD1 might be the D gene, on 6 matching bases. The DNA sequence is as follows: TGTGCCAGCAGCTTGGGATCGGGACATAGAAATGAAAAACTGTTTTTT. Its protein product is CASSLGSGHRNEKLFF.